Sequencing of this TCR beta chain was carried out in a study of neoadjuvant anti-PD-1 for oral cavity cancer. Study information: Before surgery, most patients got three to four biweekly 3 mg/kg nivolumab doses.

Notes on the study in general: Higher pretreatment Treg/Th17 ratios tracked higher pretreatment blood clonality.

Patients had newly diagnosed, untreated stage II-IVA oral cavity squamous cell carcinoma. These oral cavity squamous cell carcinomas were HPV-negative and locally advanced. Sequenced by immunoSEQ multiplex PCR; TCRdb stores in-frame clones only, minus some. Among 55,000 to 75,000 clones, 70% to 85% were seen once, and the ten largest hold 2% to 3%. In regard to this clone: Its antigen remains unknown.

Deletions cut 3 bases from V and 3 bases from J, with 12 bases between. CDR1 and CDR2 (germline): MNHEY, SVGAGI. This CDR3 has 15 residues. The clonotype was recovered from a person aged 40 to 85 with oral cavity squamous cell carcinoma. The V and J genes are TRBV6-5 and TRBJ1-5; weak D call: TRBD1 (5 bases). The starting material was PBMCs, obtained before nivolumab (anti-PD-1) treatment. Written as DNA, the CDR3 is TGTGCCAGCAGTTATAGCGACAGCCCCAATCAGCCCCAGCATTTT. Residues: CASSYSDSPNQPQHF.